What follows are 10 T cell receptor beta chains derived from one specimen sequenced in a study of response to subunit inactivated influenza vaccine. TCRdb reanalysed the RT-PCR reads using MiXCR and keeps one entry per CDR3 protein. Of 590,000 or so distinct CDR3 sequences in the sample, 14% were seen once. This material consisted of PBMCs from blood, taken 14 to 15 days before vaccination. The receptors originated from a man between 45 and 60 years old who received an inactivated influenza vaccine.

This clonotype was detected only a few times. As DNA, the CDR3 is TGCAGTGTGGGGGCCAAAAACATTCAGTACTTC. It translates to CSVGAKNIQYF. The chain carries TRBV20-1 and TRBJ2-4; D remains unclear. The germline CDR1 and CDR2 sequences are DFQATT and SNEGSKA (reference sequence). The CDR3 is made up of 11 amino acids. V was pared by 7 bases and J by 1 base, with 5 bases between.

This clonotype was counted a few times. The chain couples TRBV12-3 or TRBV12-4 to TRBJ2-7, with D perhaps given as TRBD1 or TRBD2 (5 bases each). CDR3 length: 14 amino acids. Trimming took off 4 bases at V and 1 base at J, with 11 bases between the two ends. DNA for the CDR3: TGTGCCAGCAGTTCCGGGACGGAATCCTACGAGCAGTACTTC. Amino acid sequence: CASSSGTESYEQYF.

This clonotype was detected only a few times. J is TRBJ2-4 and V is TRBV12-3 or TRBV12-4; D is possibly TRBD1 or TRBD2 (5 bases each). V lost 5 bases, J lost 0 bases, and 17 bases lay in between. The CDR3 loop spans 17 amino acids. DNA of the CDR3: TGTGCCAGCAGTCCCTACCGGGACCCGGGAGCCAAAAACATTCAGTACTTC. As protein: CASSPYRDPGAKNIQYF.

V and J are TRBV12-3 or TRBV12-4 and TRBJ2-7; tentatively, D is TRBD2 (6 bases). The V end was cut by 2 bases, the J end by 1 base, with 9 bases between. This CDR3 has 14 amino acids. CDR3 in DNA: TGTGCCAGCAGTTTATGGGCGGGGTCCTACGAGCAGTACTTC. It is translated as CASSLWAGSYEQYF.

Only a few counts were recorded for this clonotype. This chain links TRBV19 with TRBJ2-1; D remains unclear. Trimming removed 3 bases at V and 6 bases at J, with 9 bases between. This CDR3 comprises 13 residues. Germline V gene data show CDR1 as LNHDA and CDR2 as SQIVND (reference sequence). The CDR3 nucleotides are TGTGCCAGTAGTATTAATAGCTTCAATGAGCAGTTCTTC. Protein product: CASSINSFNEQFF.

The chain couples TRBV3-1 to TRBJ1-2; weak D call: TRBD1 (6 bases). Trimming pared 5 bases from V and 7 bases from J, leaving 8 bases between. From germline, CDR1 is LGHDT and CDR2 YNNKEL (reference sequence). This CDR3 spans 11 amino acids. This chain's CDR3 is CASSMGAGYTF. CDR3 nucleotides: TGTGCCAGCAGCATGGGGGCTGGCTACACCTTC.

The chain carries TRBV28 and TRBJ1-5, with TRBD1 matching 8 bases. V lost 4 bases and J lost 9; bases outside the gene matches: 11. This CDR3 spans 15 amino acids. Germline V gene sequence: CDR1 MDHEN, CDR2 SYDVKM. The CDR3, as DNA: TGTGCCAGCAGTTCTCCCGGGACAGGCCAGTTGCCCCAGCATTTT. It encodes CASSSPGTGQLPQHF.

The J gene is TRBJ2-7, the V gene TRBV4-2; 10 bases map to TRBD2. V trimming: 0 bases; J trimming: 7 bases; junction bases outside the gene matches: 12. The CDR3 covers 17 residues. Germline V gene sequence: CDR1 LGHNA, CDR2 YNFKEQ. The CDR3 sequence is CASSQDWTSGTTREQYF. DNA of the CDR3: TGTGCCAGCAGCCAAGATTGGACTAGCGGAACTACGAGGGAGCAGTACTTC.

This clonotype has only a few counts. V usage is TRBV18 and J usage is TRBJ2-5; 11 bases agree with TRBD2. CDR3 length: 16 amino acids. V dropped 2 bases and J dropped 5; count of bases not matched to a gene: 7. Germline CDR1 reads KGHSH; CDR2 reads LQKENI. The CDR3 is CASSPGLGLAAETQYF. The DNA for the CDR3 is TGTGCCAGCTCACCAGGATTGGGACTAGCGGCCGAGACCCAGTACTTC.

The V gene is TRBV5-6, the J gene TRBJ2-5, with D perhaps TRBD2 (6 bases). In germline, CDR1 is SGHDT, CDR2 YYEEEE. The germline V and J ends were trimmed by 2 bases and 5 bases, with 13 bases remaining between them. There are 14 residues in the CDR3. The CDR3 DNA is TGTGCCAGCAGCTTTGTGACTGGAGGGGAGACCCAGTACTTC. Protein: CASSFVTGGETQYF.